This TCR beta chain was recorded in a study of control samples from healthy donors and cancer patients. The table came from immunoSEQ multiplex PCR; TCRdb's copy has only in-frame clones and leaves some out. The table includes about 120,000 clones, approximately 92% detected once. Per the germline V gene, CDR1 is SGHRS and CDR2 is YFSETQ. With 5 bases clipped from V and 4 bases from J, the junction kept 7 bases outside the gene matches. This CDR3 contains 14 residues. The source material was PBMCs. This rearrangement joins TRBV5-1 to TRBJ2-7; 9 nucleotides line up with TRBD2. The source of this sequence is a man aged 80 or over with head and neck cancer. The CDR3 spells CASRSLAGLYEQYF. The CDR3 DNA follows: TGCGCCAGCAGGTCTCTAGCGGGGTTATACGAGCAGTACTTC.